These 7 T cell receptor beta chains share one sample of origin, sequenced in a study of blood T cell repertoires in COVID-19. Repertoires were generated with immunoSEQ multiplex PCR, while TCRdb's copy carries only in-frame clones and drops some. The sample includes 160,000 or so clones, 75% to 80% of them seen just once. The sequencing input was peripheral blood. These TCRs come from a woman at least 80 years old with acute or convalescent COVID-19.

The rearrangement links TRBV14 to TRBJ1-1; D is unclear. Germline-derived CDR1 and CDR2 are SGHDN and FVKESK. Deletions cut 4 bases from V and 6 bases from J, with 12 bases between. This CDR3 has 13 residues. The CDR3 DNA reads TGTGCCAGCAGCCCACCGCAGGCGCCTGAAGCTTTCTTT. Translating it yields CASSPPQAPEAFF.

The V gene is TRBV7-2, the J gene TRBJ2-1; perhaps TRBD2 as D (6 bases). CDR1 is SGHTA, CDR2 FQGNSA, per germline. The CDR3 length is 14 residues. The germline V and J ends were trimmed by 1 base and 10 bases, with 14 bases remaining between them. Written as DNA, the CDR3 is TGTGCCAGCAGCTTAGGTATGGGCGGGAACGAGCAGTTCTTC. Its translation is CASSLGMGGNEQFF.

Here the CDR3 DNA reads TGTGCCAGCAGGCTAAGGACAGGGGGCATGATGGGCAATCAGCCCCAGCATTTT. It codes for CASRLRTGGMMGNQPQHF. The chain couples TRBV28 to TRBJ1-5; TRBD1 agrees at 11 bases. V lost 6 bases to trimming and J lost 2 bases; unmatched junction nucleotides: 12. The CDR3 has 18 amino acids. CDR1 and CDR2 (germline): MDHEN, SYDVKM.

The V and J genes are TRBV12-1 and TRBJ2-3; TRBD2, as called in the table, went unchecked against the DNA. TRBV12-1 has pseudogene status. CDR3 length equals 15 residues. CDR3 sequence: CASSCGGANTDTQYF. CDR3 DNA: TGTGCCAGCAGCTGCGGGGGGGCCAACACAGATACGCAGTATTTT.

This chain joins TRBV5-4 and TRBJ2-3, with a tentative D call TRBD1 (6 bases). The CDR3 is made up of 14 amino acids. V lost 4 bases to trimming and J lost 1 base, with 10 bases between them. From germline, CDR1 is SGHNT and CDR2 YYREEE (reference sequence). CDR3 region: CASSPWTGTDTQYF. CDR3 nucleotide sequence: TGTGCCAGCAGCCCCTGGACAGGCACAGATACGCAGTATTTT.

J is TRBJ2-5 and V is TRBV6-1; no reliable D call. CDR1 is MNHNS, CDR2 SASEGT, per germline. V lost 7 bases and J 1 base, leaving 10 bases between the germline ends. This CDR3 region has 13 residues. CDR3 bases: TGTGCCAGCACCCGTGCAGGCCAAGAGACCCAGTACTTC. It yields the protein CASTRAGQETQYF.

The chain is built from TRBV2 and TRBJ2-1, with TRBD2 identical over 7 bases. The V gene's germline CDR1 is SNHLY and CDR2 FYNNEI. This CDR3 region has 13 residues. The V segment lost 3 bases and the J segment 10 bases; nucleotides outside the gene matches: 6. The CDR3 reads CASSDGSGMEQFF. The CDR3 DNA is TGTGCCAGCAGTGACGGGAGCGGGATGGAGCAGTTCTTC.